What follows describes a single T cell receptor (beta chain). The target antigen is unknown. This sample is part of a study of beta chain features in type 1 diabetes. The CDR3 spans 12 residues. In germline, CDR1 is SEHNR, CDR2 FQNEAQ (reference sequence). Isolated RNA was reverse transcribed in full, so expressed TCRB transcripts were sequenced. Assay used: immunoSEQ multiplex PCR; TCRdb lists only in-frame clones, some missing. Among 300,000 to 350,000 clones listed, 9.3% were seen once. General study findings and limits: When Type 1 diabetes patients were examined, their TCRB CDR3s proved moderately but significantly shorter in all four CD4+ subsets. The naive, central memory and Treg TCRB repertoires looked more alike in patients than they did in healthy donors. Reduced insertions and increased deletions marked VDJ junctions in type 1 diabetes patients.

Specimen: central memory CD4+ T cells from blood. This TCR was sampled from a man aged 25-45 years with type 1 diabetes. The chain has TRBV7-9 and TRBJ2-5, with 7 bases that match TRBD2. The J call is uncertain, as TRBJ2-7 better fits the DNA end. This CDR3 reads CASSLVAGEQYF. The CDR3 nucleotides read TGTGCCAGCAGCTTAGTAGCGGGCGAGCAGTACTTC.